Shown below are 30 T cell receptor beta chains from a single sample sequenced in a study of blood T cells in healthy people across ages (dated by TCRdb to the mid-2010s). The library came from 5' RACE. The instrument given in TCRdb is Illumina HiSeq 2500. The second PCR ran for about 6 to 11 cycles and used a J-beta primer mix along with a sample-barcoded 5' primer. The public reads were quality trimmed at Q25 with fastp and then assembled into clones with MiXCR by TCRdb, keeping productive beta chains. All rows with the same CDR3 protein become a single entry with the most common DNA and genes. Across this sample there are about 1,500,000 distinct CDR3 sequences, with about 40% seen only once. Of the sample, less than 8% falls within the top ten clones. Sequencing was carried out using blood. These receptors were taken from a young woman in good health.

This clonotype was picked up a small number of times. This sequence joins TRBV7-6 and TRBJ2-1; a weak D match, TRBD2 (7 bases). Germline loops: CDR1 SGHVS, CDR2 FNYEAQ. CDR3 length equals 17 residues. The V and J ends lost 1 base and 0 bases respectively, with 13 bases between them. CDR3 protein: CASSLGGGGASYNEQFF. CDR3 in DNA: TGTGCCAGCAGCTTAGGAGGGGGAGGGGCCTCCTACAATGAGCAGTTCTTC. The variable domain in full, completed from reference TRBV7-6 and TRBJ2-1, reads GAGVSQSPRYKVTKRGQDVALRCDPISGHVSLYWYRQALGQGPEFLTYFNYEAQQDKSGLPNDRFSAERPEGSISTLTIQRTEQRDSAMYRCASSLGGGGASYNEQFFGPGTRLTVL.

The chain links TRBV14 to TRBJ1-6, with a possible D match to TRBD1 (6 bases). The CDR3 has 16 amino acids. CDR1 and CDR2 (germline): SGHDN, FVKESK. V lost 3 bases to trimming and J lost 9 bases, with 18 bases between them. CDR3 nucleotides: TGTGCCAGCAGCCAGATGACAGGCTCGAGAGGTTCACCCCTCCACTTT. Translation gives CASSQMTGSRGSPLHF.

This sequence joins TRBV7-2 and TRBJ2-7; D uncertain. This CDR3 has 12 amino acids. In germline, CDR1 is SGHTA, CDR2 FQGNSA. Trimming took off 5 bases at V and 7 bases at J, with 12 bases between the two ends. The CDR3 loop is CASSEQRREQYF. DNA of the CDR3: TGTGCCAGCAGCGAACAGCGCCGTGAGCAGTACTTC.

A few counts support this clonotype. The chain employs TRBV4-1 and TRBJ1-4; D gene ambiguous. Germline V gene sequence: CDR1 MGHRA, CDR2 YSYEKL. This CDR3 region has 12 residues. V shed 2 bases and J shed 8 bases, with 6 bases lying between them. CDR3 region: CASSQRTEKLFF. In DNA, the CDR3 is TGCGCCAGCAGCCAACGGACGGAAAAACTGTTTTTT.

This rearrangement joins TRBV7-9 to TRBJ2-3, with a possible D match to TRBD2 (5 bases). Germline V gene sequence: CDR1 SEHNR, CDR2 FQNEAQ (reference sequence). This CDR3 comprises 12 residues. V was trimmed by 1 base and J by 14 bases, leaving 13 bases between them. The CDR3 spells CASSLDNFAGYF. CDR3 sequence (DNA): TGTGCCAGCAGCTTAGATAACTTTGCGGGGTATTTT.

This clonotype showed up many times. The chain carries TRBV4-1 and TRBJ2-6; D gene unclear. Germline CDR1 is MGHRA and CDR2 is YSYEKL. The CDR3 covers 13 residues. Trimming left V 6 bases short and J 1 base short, with 4 bases between. DNA for the CDR3: TGCGCCAGCAGATTATCTGGGGCCAACGTCCTGACTTTC. Protein: CASRLSGANVLTF.

The sample holds many counts of this clonotype. V gene TRBV25-1 combines with J gene TRBJ1-5; a possible D gene is TRBD1 (5 bases). Per germline, CDR1 MGHDK and CDR2 SYGVNS. The ends were cut back, 4 bases at V and 0 bases at J, with 7 bases in the middle. The CDR3 is 14 residues long. CDR3 coding DNA: TGTGCCAGCAGTGGGGGGTATAGCAATCAGCCCCAGCATTTT. It specifies CASSGGYSNQPQHF.

V and J are TRBV21-1 and TRBJ2-4. The DNA end favors TRBJ2-7, so the J call may be wrong. TRBV21-1 is reported as a pseudogene. The CDR3 has 11 amino acids. CDR3: CVSSDPGEQYF. The CDR3 region has the DNA TGTGTCAGCAGCGACCCAGGCGAGCAGTACTTC.

The J gene is TRBJ1-1, the V gene TRBV10-3; the D gene is possibly TRBD1 (5 bases). Germline assignment: CDR1 ENHRY and CDR2 SYGVKD. V lost 3 bases and J 5 bases, leaving 10 bases between the germline ends. This CDR3 spans 13 amino acids. CDR3 sequence (DNA): TGTGCCATCAGTGATCCCCGACAGACTGAAGCTTTCTTT. Protein product: CAISDPRQTEAFF.

This clonotype was seen only a few times. This sequence joins TRBV28 and TRBJ2-7; TRBD2 matches 13 bases. This CDR3 contains 13 residues. Germline trimming cut 6 bases from V and 5 bases from J; bases unmatched to any gene: 1. The germline gives CDR1 MDHEN, CDR2 SYDVKM. CDR3 residues: CASRGTSGNEQYF. CDR3 coding DNA: TGTGCCAGCAGGGGGACTAGCGGGAACGAGCAGTACTTC.

This clonotype was picked up a small number of times. The chain joins TRBV20-1 to TRBJ2-5; weak D call: TRBD1 (6 bases). The CDR3 runs 16 residues. The V end was cut by 0 bases, the J end by 5 bases, with 19 bases between. The germline CDR1 and CDR2 sequences are DFQATT and SNEGSKA (reference sequence). The CDR3, as DNA: TGCAGTGCTAGAGATGCCCTTGGGCAGGGGCTGGAGACCCAGTACTTC. This gives the protein CSARDALGQGLETQYF.

The rearrangement links TRBV20-1 to TRBJ2-1; 8 nucleotides match TRBD2. The CDR3 length is 14 residues. Germline loops: CDR1 DFQATT, CDR2 SNEGSKA (reference sequence). Losses at the gene ends were 5 bases for V and 3 bases for J; bases not matched to a gene: 6. The CDR3 nucleotides read TGCAGTGCTCCGGGACTAGAGTTCTACAATGAGCAGTTCTTC. Protein sequence: CSAPGLEFYNEQFF.

A remark on this clonotype: This may be a read error, as it is one base from a much larger clone. The chain recombines TRBV7-2 with TRBJ1-2, with D possibly matching TRBD1 (5 bases). V was shortened by 1 base and J by 0 bases, with 12 bases between the two germline ends. The CDR3 runs to 16 residues. Germline V gene lookup returns CDR1 SGHTA and CDR2 FQGNSA. The CDR3 region has the DNA TGTGCCAGCAGCTTAGGGGGACGGGCGCCTAACTATGGCTACACCTTC. Its translation is CASSLGGRAPNYGYTF.

The genes are TRBV9 and TRBJ2-1, with 12 positions matching TRBD1. Germline assignment: CDR1 SGDLS and CDR2 YYNGEE. Germline trimming cut 4 bases from V and 8 bases from J; bases unmatched to any gene: 10. The CDR3 is 16 residues long. For the CDR3, the DNA is TGTGCCAGCAGCCCCAAGGGGGACAGGGGGCTCGATGAGCAGTTCTTC. It yields the protein CASSPKGDRGLDEQFF.

The rearrangement links TRBV28 to TRBJ2-7; possible D gene TRBD2, 5 bases. Germline V gene data show CDR1 as MDHEN and CDR2 as SYDVKM. Trimming took off 6 bases at V and 0 bases at J, with 18 bases between the two ends. The CDR3 is 16 residues long. The CDR3 DNA reads as TGTGCCAGCAGAGGGAGAGAGACCTCGGACTCCTACGAGCAGTACTTC. It codes for CASRGRETSDSYEQYF.

This clonotype was counted only a few times. The rearrangement joins TRBV20-1 to TRBJ2-7; D unresolved. Trimming left V 2 bases short and J 0 bases short, with 8 bases between. This CDR3 is built from 13 residues. Germline CDR1 DFQATT, CDR2 SNEGSKA (reference sequence). The CDR3 loop is CSARPTYSYEQYF. The DNA for the CDR3 is TGCAGTGCTAGACCGACTTACTCCTACGAGCAGTACTTC.

About this clonotype itself: Compared with germline, one end of the junction differs, possibly owing to a read error. The chain employs TRBV5-1 and TRBJ2-3; the D gene is possibly TRBD2 (5 bases). Per germline, CDR1 SGHRS and CDR2 YFSETQ. CDR3 length: 15 amino acids. The CDR3 is CARSKTTSRADTQYF. CDR3 nucleotide sequence: TGCGCCCGCAGCAAGACTACTTCACGGGCAGATACGCAGTATTTT.

V gene TRBV12-3 or TRBV12-4 combines with J gene TRBJ2-2; no clear D. V shed 2 bases and J shed 1 base, with 5 bases lying between them. The CDR3 contains 14 residues. The CDR3 DNA sequence: TGTGCCAGCAGTTTATTGGGGAACACCGGGGAGCTGTTTTTT. Its protein product is CASSLLGNTGELFF.

V and J are TRBV7-2 and TRBJ2-7; TRBD1 matches 10 bases. The CDR3 is 16 residues long. From germline, CDR1 is SGHTA and CDR2 FQGNSA. V shed 5 bases and J 2 bases; nucleotides not matched to a gene: 9. The CDR3 here is CASSRTRTGGPYEQYF. The CDR3 region has the DNA TGTGCCAGCAGCCGGACCCGGACAGGGGGACCCTACGAGCAGTACTTC.

The rearrangement links TRBV4-1 to TRBJ2-5; D remains ambiguous. The germline CDR1 and CDR2 sequences are MGHRA and YSYEKL. Trimming took 3 bases from V and 11 from J, leaving 25 bases between them. The CDR3 length is 16 residues. The CDR3 protein is CASSHNTKLGNNEQYF. As DNA, the CDR3 is TGCGCCAGCAGCCATAATACAAAGTTGGGGAACAATGAGCAGTACTTC.

The V and J genes are TRBV4-1 and TRBJ1-1; no firm D call. CDR1 MGHRA and CDR2 YSYEKL come from the germline V gene. This CDR3 is 14 amino acids long. Trimming took off 4 bases at V and 0 bases at J, with 9 bases between the two ends. CDR3 nucleotides: TGCGCCAGCAGCCCGACATCAATGAACACTGAAGCTTTCTTT. It specifies CASSPTSMNTEAFF.

This clonotype was observed at least ten times. This chain connects TRBV27 to TRBJ1-6, with 8 bases that match TRBD1. The CDR3 covers 14 residues. Per germline, CDR1 MNHEY and CDR2 SMNVEV (reference sequence). The J segment lost 9 bases and the V segment lost 4 bases, leaving 5 bases of the junction unmatched. The CDR3 nucleotides read TGTGCCAGCAGTTCAGGACAGGGAGGTTCACCCCTCCACTTT. Its translation: CASSSGQGGSPLHF.

This clonotype was picked up a small number of times. V and J are TRBV5-1 and TRBJ2-1; D is possibly TRBD1 (6 bases). The CDR3 contains 16 residues. V was shortened by 3 bases and J by 2 bases, with 15 bases between the two germline ends. Germline V gene lookup returns CDR1 SGHRS and CDR2 YFSETQ. CDR3: CASSYPGAGAYNEQFF. DNA of the CDR3: TGCGCCAGCAGCTACCCCGGGGCAGGGGCCTACAATGAGCAGTTCTTC.

The DNA of the CDR3 is TGTGCTAGTGGTTGGCGGCGGGCTAGCACAGATACGCAGTATTTT. Translating gives CASGWRRASTDTQYF. The genes are TRBV12-5 and TRBJ2-3, with D possibly matching TRBD2 (5 bases). Germline V gene lookup returns CDR1 LGHNT and CDR2 FRNRAP. The CDR3 contains 15 residues. Trimming left V 4 bases short and J 0 bases short, with 11 bases between.

Only a few counts were recorded for this clonotype. The chain is built from TRBV3-1 and TRBJ1-4, with D hard to call. Germline lookup yields CDR1 LGHDT and CDR2 YNNKEL (reference sequence). There are 12 residues in the CDR3. V was trimmed by 4 bases and J by 11 bases, leaving 11 bases between them. The CDR3 protein is CASSLEGRKLFF. In nucleotides, the CDR3 is TGTGCCAGCAGCCTTGAGGGAAGGAAACTGTTTTTT.

J is TRBJ1-4 and V is TRBV12-3 or TRBV12-4; D gene uncertain. Trimming took 3 bases from V and 6 from J, leaving 8 bases between them. The CDR3 sequence is 13 residues long. This CDR3 reads CASSFPGDEKLFF. The CDR3 DNA reads as TGTGCCAGCAGTTTCCCCGGAGATGAAAAACTGTTTTTT.

This clonotype occurred a few times. The chain links TRBV18 to TRBJ2-7; maybe TRBD1 (6 bases). The V end lost 3 bases, the J end lost 7 bases, and 16 bases lay between the germline ends. Germline V gene sequence: CDR1 KGHSH, CDR2 LQKENI. This CDR3 is 14 amino acids long. CDR3 in amino acids: CASSPTAGAYEQYF. The DNA for the CDR3 is TGTGCCAGCTCACCGACGGCAGGGGCGTATGAGCAGTACTTC.

The rearrangement links TRBV6-2 or TRBV6-3 to TRBJ1-1, with D perhaps matching TRBD1 (5 bases). The CDR3 length is 13 residues. Germline V gives CDR1 MNHEY, CDR2 SVGEGT. V lost 6 bases and J 7 bases, leaving 15 bases between the germline ends. The CDR3 DNA sequence: TGTGCCAGCAGCGACCCCGGGGGACTTGAAGCTTTCTTT. It encodes CASSDPGGLEAFF.

This sequence joins TRBV12-3 or TRBV12-4 and TRBJ2-1; D gene ambiguous. The CDR3 covers 11 residues. V dropped 2 bases and J dropped 10 bases, with 6 bases sitting between them. The DNA of the CDR3 is TGTGCCAGCAGTTTAAAGGAAGAGCAGTTCTTC. Its translation is CASSLKEEQFF.

This clonotype has only a few counts. This chain uses TRBV12-5 with TRBJ2-7; D gene uncertain. The CDR3 length is 13 residues. Trimming removed 5 bases from V and 0 bases from J, with 8 bases in between. Germline V lookup: CDR1 LGHNT, CDR2 FRNRAP. In DNA, the CDR3 is TGTGCTAGTGGTGTACGCTTCTCCTACGAGCAGTACTTC. It is translated as CASGVRFSYEQYF. Drawing the rest from reference TRBV12-5 and TRBJ2-7, the complete variable domain is DARVTQTPRHKVTEMGQEVTMRCQPILGHNTVFWYRQTMMQGLELLAYFRNRAPLDDSGMPKDRFSAEMPDATLATLKIQPSEPRDSAVYFCASGVRFSYEQYFGPGTRLTVT.